The clone carrying this TCR beta chain was observed a single time. Its antigen is not identified. The data are from a study of radiotherapy plus CTLA-4 blockade in lung cancer. In the study overall: Of the patients, over 15% showed objective responses and 31% attained disease control. Findings of the study overall: Researchers report tumor-derived TCR clones expanding in blood after radiotherapy plus ipilimumab. The best predictor of response was reported to be early blood T cell clone dynamics, with interferon-beta.

CDR1 and CDR2 (germline): LGHNA, YSLEER. This CDR3 spans 17 amino acids. V was trimmed by 5 bases and J by 0 bases, leaving 17 bases between them. It was focal radiation plus CTLA-4 blockade with ipilimumab that patients with chemo-refractory metastatic non-small-cell lung cancer received. The assay was immunoSEQ multiplex PCR, and TCRdb's table has in-frame clones only and misses some. The repertoire holds tens of thousands of clones, with around 84% as singletons. The TCR originated in a human donor with non-small cell lung cancer that progressed on radiotherapy plus ipilimumab. The chain uses TRBV4-3 and TRBJ1-3; D is ambiguous. The specimen comprised peripheral blood, sampled from a patient treated with radiotherapy plus ipilimumab. CDR3 sequence reads: CASSVTVATTSGNTIYF. Written as DNA, the CDR3 is TGCGCCAGCAGCGTCACAGTGGCGACAACCTCTGGAAACACCATATATTTT.